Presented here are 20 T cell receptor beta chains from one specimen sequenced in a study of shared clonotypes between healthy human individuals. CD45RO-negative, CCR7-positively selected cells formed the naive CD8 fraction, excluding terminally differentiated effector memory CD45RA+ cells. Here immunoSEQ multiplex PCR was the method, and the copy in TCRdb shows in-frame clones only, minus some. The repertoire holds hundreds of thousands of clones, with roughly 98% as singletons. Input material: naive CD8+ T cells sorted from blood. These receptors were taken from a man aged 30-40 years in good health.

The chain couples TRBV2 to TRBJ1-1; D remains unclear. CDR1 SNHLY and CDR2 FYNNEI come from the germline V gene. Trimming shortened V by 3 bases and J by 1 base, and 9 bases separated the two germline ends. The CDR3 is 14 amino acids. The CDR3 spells CASSEYNENTEAFF. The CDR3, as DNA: TGTGCCAGCAGTGAGTATAACGAGAACACTGAAGCTTTCTTT.

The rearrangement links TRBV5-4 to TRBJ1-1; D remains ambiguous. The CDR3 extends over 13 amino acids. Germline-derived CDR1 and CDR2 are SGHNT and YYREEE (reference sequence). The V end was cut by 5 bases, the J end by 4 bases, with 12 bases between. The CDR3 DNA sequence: TGTGCCAGCAGTCTAGGGTCGAGCACTGAAGCTTTCTTT. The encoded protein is CASSLGSSTEAFF.

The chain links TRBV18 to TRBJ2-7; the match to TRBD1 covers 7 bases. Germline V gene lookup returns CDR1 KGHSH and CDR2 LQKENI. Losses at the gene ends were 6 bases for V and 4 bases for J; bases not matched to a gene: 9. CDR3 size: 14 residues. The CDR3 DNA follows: TGTGCCAGCTCTTTACCTGGGACAGTGTACGAGCAGTACTTC. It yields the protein CASSLPGTVYEQYF.

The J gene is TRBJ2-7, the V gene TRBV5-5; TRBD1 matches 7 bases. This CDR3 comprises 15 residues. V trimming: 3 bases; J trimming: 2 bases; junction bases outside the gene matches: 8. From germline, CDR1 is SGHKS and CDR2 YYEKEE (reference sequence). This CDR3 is CASSYHRGEAYEQYF. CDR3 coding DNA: TGTGCCAGCAGCTACCACAGGGGTGAGGCCTACGAGCAGTACTTC.

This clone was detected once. Here the CDR3 reads CASSFLDRAETQYF. The DNA of the CDR3 is TGTGCCAGCAGTTTCCTGGACAGGGCAGAGACCCAGTACTTC. This rearrangement joins TRBV27 to TRBJ2-5, with 8 bases fitting TRBD1. The CDR3 length is 14 residues. V dropped 3 bases and J dropped 4; count of bases not matched to a gene: 4. Germline loops: CDR1 MNHEY, CDR2 SMNVEV (reference sequence).

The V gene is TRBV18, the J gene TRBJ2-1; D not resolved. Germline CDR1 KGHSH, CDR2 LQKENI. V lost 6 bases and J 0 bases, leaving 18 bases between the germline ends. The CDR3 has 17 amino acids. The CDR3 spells CASSLYPDPGSYNEQFF. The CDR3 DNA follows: TGTGCCAGCTCGCTATACCCGGACCCTGGCTCCTACAATGAGCAGTTCTTC.

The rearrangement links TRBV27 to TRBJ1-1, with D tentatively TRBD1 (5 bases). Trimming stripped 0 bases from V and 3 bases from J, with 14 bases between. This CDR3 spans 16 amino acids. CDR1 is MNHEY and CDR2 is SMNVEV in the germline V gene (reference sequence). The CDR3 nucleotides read TGTGCCAGCAGTTTATCGTTCCAGGGTGGGGACACTGAAGCTTTCTTT. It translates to CASSLSFQGGDTEAFF.

The CDR3 region has the DNA TGTGCCAGCAGCTCCGGACATAACTACGAGCAGTACTTC. It specifies CASSSGHNYEQYF. This chain links TRBV11-3 with TRBJ2-7, with a tentative D call TRBD1 (5 bases). V lost 4 bases to trimming and J lost 3 bases, with 10 bases between them. The germline V gene encodes CDR1 SGHNT and CDR2 YENEEA. The CDR3 contains 13 residues. Together with reference TRBV11-3 and TRBJ2-7, the CDR3 gives the full variable domain: EAGVVQSPRYKIIEKKQPVAFWCNPISGHNTLYWYLQNLGQGPELLIRYENEEAVDDSQLPKDRFSAERLKGVDSTLKIQPAELGDSAVYLCASSSGHNYEQYFGPGTRLTVT.

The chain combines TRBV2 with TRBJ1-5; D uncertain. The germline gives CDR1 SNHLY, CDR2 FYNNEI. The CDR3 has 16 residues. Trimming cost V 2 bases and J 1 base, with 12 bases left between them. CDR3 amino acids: CASSEPTAGSNQPQHF. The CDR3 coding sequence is TGTGCCAGCAGTGAACCGACTGCAGGCAGCAATCAGCCCCAGCATTTT.

The CDR3 DNA sequence: TGTGCCAGCAGCTCAATCCGGACTAGCCCTAGTGGAGATACGCAGTATTTT. Residues: CASSSIRTSPSGDTQYF. This chain joins TRBV7-9 and TRBJ2-3; TRBD2 agrees at 8 bases. The germline gives CDR1 SEHNR, CDR2 FQNEAQ (reference sequence). V was pared by 4 bases and J by 5 bases, with 14 bases of the junction left unmatched. The CDR3 has 17 residues.

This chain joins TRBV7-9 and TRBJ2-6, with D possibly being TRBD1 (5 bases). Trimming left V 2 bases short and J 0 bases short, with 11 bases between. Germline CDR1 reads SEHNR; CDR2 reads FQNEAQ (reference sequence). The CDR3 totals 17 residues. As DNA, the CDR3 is TGTGCCAGCAGCTTAACGGACATTAGCTCTGGGGCCAACGTCCTGACTTTC. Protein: CASSLTDISSGANVLTF.

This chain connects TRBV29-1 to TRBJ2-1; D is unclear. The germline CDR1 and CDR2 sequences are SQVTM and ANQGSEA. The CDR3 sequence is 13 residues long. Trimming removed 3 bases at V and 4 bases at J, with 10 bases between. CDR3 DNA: TGCAGCGTTGAGTCGGTCAGGTACAATGAGCAGTTCTTC. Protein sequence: CSVESVRYNEQFF.

The CDR3 loop is CASSQDQGPEAFF. CDR3 nucleotides: TGCGCCAGCAGCCAAGATCAAGGGCCCGAGGCTTTCTTT. The rearrangement joins TRBV4-3 to TRBJ1-1, with no clear D. CDR3 length equals 13 residues. V was clipped by 0 bases and J by 11 bases, with 13 bases between them. The germline CDR1 and CDR2 sequences are LGHNA and YSLEER.

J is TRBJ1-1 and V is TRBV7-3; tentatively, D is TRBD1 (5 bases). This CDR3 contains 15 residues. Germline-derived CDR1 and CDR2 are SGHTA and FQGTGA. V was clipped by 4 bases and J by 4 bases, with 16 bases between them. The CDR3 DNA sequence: TGTGCCAGCAGCTCCCATGGGGGGTTCGGCACTGAAGCTTTCTTT. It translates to CASSSHGGFGTEAFF.

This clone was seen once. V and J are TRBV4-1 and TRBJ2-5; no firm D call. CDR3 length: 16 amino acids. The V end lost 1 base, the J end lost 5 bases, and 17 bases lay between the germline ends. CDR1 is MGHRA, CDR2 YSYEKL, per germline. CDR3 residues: CASSQGMVSDDETQYF. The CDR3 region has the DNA TGCGCCAGCAGCCAAGGGATGGTCTCGGATGACGAGACCCAGTACTTC.

Here the CDR3 DNA reads TGTGCCAGCAGCGGAGGTCTCCCCCCGAGGGAGACCCAGTACTTC. Protein: CASSGGLPPRETQYF. The V and J genes are TRBV9 and TRBJ2-5, with no clear D. The CDR3 consists of 15 residues. Germline loops: CDR1 SGDLS, CDR2 YYNGEE. The V and J ends lost 3 bases and 5 bases respectively, with 17 bases between them.

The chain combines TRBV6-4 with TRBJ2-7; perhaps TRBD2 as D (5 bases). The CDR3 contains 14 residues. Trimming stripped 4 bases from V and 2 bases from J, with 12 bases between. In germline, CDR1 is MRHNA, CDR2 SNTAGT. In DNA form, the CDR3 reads TGTGCCAGCAGTGTGGGCGGGCCTCCCTACGAGCAGTACTTC. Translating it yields CASSVGGPPYEQYF.

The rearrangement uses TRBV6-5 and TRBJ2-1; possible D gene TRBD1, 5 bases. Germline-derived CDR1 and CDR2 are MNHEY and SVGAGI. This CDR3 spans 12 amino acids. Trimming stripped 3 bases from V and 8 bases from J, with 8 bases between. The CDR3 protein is CASSYGADEQFF. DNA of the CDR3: TGTGCCAGCAGTTATGGGGCCGATGAGCAGTTCTTC.

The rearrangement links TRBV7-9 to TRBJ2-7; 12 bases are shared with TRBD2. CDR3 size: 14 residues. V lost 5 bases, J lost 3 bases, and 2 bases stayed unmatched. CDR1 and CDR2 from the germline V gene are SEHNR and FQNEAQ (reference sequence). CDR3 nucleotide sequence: TGTGCCAGCAGCGGACTAGCGGGAATCTACGAGCAGTACTTC. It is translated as CASSGLAGIYEQYF.

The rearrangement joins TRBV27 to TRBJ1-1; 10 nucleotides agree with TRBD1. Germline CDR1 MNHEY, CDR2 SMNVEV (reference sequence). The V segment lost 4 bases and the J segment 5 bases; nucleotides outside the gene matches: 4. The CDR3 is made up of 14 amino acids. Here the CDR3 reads CASSSGQGQTEAFF. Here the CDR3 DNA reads TGTGCCAGCAGTTCGGGACAGGGGCAGACTGAAGCTTTCTTT.